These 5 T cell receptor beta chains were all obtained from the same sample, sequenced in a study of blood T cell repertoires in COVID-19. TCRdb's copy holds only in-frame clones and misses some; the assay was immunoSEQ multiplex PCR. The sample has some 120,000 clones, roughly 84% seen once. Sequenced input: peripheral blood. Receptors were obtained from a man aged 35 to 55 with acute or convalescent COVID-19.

The CDR3 DNA sequence: TGTGCCAGCAGCTACTTGCAGGGGGGTAACACTGAAGCTTTCTTT. It codes for CASSYLQGGNTEAFF. The chain links TRBV7-9 to TRBJ1-1; the match to TRBD1 covers 7 bases. Losses at the gene ends were 4 bases for V and 2 bases for J; bases not matched to a gene: 7. CDR1 SEHNR and CDR2 FQNEAQ come from the germline V gene (reference sequence). The CDR3 consists of 15 residues.

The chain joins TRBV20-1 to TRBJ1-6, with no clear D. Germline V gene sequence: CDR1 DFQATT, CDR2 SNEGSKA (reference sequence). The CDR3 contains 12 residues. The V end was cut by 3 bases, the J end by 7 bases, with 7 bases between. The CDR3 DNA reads TGCAGTGCTAGTGCCCAGAATTCACCCCTCCACTTT. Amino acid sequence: CSASAQNSPLHF.

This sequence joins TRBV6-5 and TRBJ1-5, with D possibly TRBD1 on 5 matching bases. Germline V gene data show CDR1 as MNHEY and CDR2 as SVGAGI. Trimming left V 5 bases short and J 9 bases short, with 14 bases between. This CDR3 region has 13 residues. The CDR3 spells CASSNGGERPQHF. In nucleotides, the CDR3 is TGTGCCAGCAGTAACGGGGGAGAGAGGCCCCAGCATTTT.

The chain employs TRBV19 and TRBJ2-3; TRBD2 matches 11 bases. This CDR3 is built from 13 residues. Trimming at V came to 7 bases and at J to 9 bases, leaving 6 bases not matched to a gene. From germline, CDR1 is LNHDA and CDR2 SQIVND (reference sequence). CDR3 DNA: TGTGCCAGTATGGCTAGCGGGGGGCTGACGCAGTATTTT. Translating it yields CASMASGGLTQYF.

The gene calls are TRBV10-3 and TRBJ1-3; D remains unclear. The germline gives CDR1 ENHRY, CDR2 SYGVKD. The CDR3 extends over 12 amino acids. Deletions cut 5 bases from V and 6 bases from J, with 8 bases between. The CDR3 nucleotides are TGTGCCATCAGTTACGGGGAAAACACCATATATTTT. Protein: CAISYGENTIYF.